This T cell receptor (beta chain) was recorded in a study of T-cell reconstitution after alpha-beta-depleted transplantation in children. The authors prepared the TCRbeta library with unique molecular identifiers. TCRdb re-analysed the PCR reads in MiXCR, keeping a single row per CDR3 protein. The table lists about 610,000 distinct CDR3 sequences, under 12% of them singletons. Unmatched junction bases numbered 1, after V lost 4 bases and J lost 4 bases. This CDR3 comprises 14 residues. Germline values: CDR1 MNHEY, CDR2 SMNVEV (reference sequence). The chain joins TRBV27 to TRBJ1-6; 7 bases are shared with TRBD1. Specimen: PBMCs from the stem cell graft donor, collected from the stem cell graft. The clonotype comes from a human donor who donated a stem cell graft to a child with acute myeloid leukemia. The CDR3 bases are TGTGCCAGCAGTTGGGACAGATATAATTCACCCCTCCACTTT. Amino acid sequence: CASSWDRYNSPLHF.